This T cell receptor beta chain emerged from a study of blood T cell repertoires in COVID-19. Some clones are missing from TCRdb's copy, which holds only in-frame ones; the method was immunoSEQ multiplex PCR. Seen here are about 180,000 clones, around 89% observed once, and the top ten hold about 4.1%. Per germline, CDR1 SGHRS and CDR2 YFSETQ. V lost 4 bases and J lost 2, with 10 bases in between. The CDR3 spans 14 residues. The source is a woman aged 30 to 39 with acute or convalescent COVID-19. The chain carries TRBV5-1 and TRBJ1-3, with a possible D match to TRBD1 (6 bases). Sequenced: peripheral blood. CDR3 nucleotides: TGCGCCAGCAGCGCGGACAGCCCTGGAAACACCATATATTTT. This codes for CASSADSPGNTIYF.